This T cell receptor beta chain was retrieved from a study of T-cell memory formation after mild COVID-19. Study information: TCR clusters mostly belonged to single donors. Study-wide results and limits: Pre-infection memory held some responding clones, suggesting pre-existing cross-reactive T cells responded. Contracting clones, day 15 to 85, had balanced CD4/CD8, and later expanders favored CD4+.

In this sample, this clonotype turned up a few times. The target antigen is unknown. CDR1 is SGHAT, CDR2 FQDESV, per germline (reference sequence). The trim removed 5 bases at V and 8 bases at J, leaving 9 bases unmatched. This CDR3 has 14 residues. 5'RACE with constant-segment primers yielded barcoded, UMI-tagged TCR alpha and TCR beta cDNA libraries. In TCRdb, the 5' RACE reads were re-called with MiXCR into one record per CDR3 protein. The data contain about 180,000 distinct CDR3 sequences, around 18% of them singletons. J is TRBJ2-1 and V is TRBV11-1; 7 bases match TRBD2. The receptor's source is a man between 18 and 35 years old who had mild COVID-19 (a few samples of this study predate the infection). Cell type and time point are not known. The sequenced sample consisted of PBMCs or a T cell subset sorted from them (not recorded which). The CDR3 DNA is TGTGCCAGCAGCCTCCGTCGCACTAGCGATGAGCAGTTCTTC. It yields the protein CASSLRRTSDEQFF. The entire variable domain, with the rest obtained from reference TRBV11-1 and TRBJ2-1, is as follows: EAEVAQSPRYKITEKSQAVAFWCDPISGHATLYWYRQILGQGPELLVQFQDESVVDDSQLPKDRFSAERLKGVDSTLKIQPAELGDSAMYLCASSLRRTSDEQFFGPGTRLTVL.